Listed below are T cell receptor beta chains from one sample, sequenced in a study of cytomegalovirus exposure and HLA in healthy donors. Data came from immunoSEQ multiplex PCR; TCRdb stores just in-frame clones and leaves some out. This table has 90,000 to 100,000 clones, around 76% appearing once. The source material was PBMCs. The receptor set was obtained from a man aged 35-49 years in good health and CMV-seropositive. The CDR3 runs from the conserved cysteine through the conserved F or W. A D gene is named only where the DNA matches it firmly. Clone size is not always given. Where it is, it says once, few, many or a class for expanded clones.

J gene: TRBJ2-5
V gene: TRBV6-1
clone size: -
D gene: -
CDR3 DNA: TGTGCCAGCATCAGGCAGGGATCGGCAGAGACCCAGTACTTC
CDR3 protein: CASIRQGSAETQYF

J gene: TRBJ2-1
V gene: TRBV13
clone size: -
D gene: -
CDR3 DNA: TGTGCCAGCGTATTAGGGAGAAGCTCCTACAATGAGCAGTTCTTC
CDR3 protein: CASVLGRSSYNEQFF

J gene: TRBJ2-5
V gene: TRBV7-9
clone size: -
D gene: TRBD1
CDR3 DNA: TGTGCCAGCAGCCATACAGGGGGCTCGGAGACCCAGTACTTC
CDR3 protein: CASSHTGGSETQYF

J gene: TRBJ1-4
V gene: TRBV6-5
clone size: few
D gene: TRBD1
CDR3 DNA: TGTGCCAGCAGTTACAGGGCAGGGGGCGAGAAACTGTTTTTT
CDR3 protein: CASSYRAGGEKLFF

J gene: TRBJ2-7
V gene: TRBV27
clone size: -
D gene: -
CDR3 DNA: TGTGCCAGCAGTTTATCCAGGTCGCACGAGCAGTACTTC
CDR3 protein: CASSLSRSHEQYF

J gene: TRBJ2-7
V gene: TRBV6-4
clone size: -
D gene: TRBD2
CDR3 DNA: TGTGCCCTTCGCGGGGGAGCCTACGAGCAGTACTTC
CDR3 protein: CALRGGAYEQYF

J gene: TRBJ1-1
V gene: TRBV11-1
clone size: -
D gene: -
CDR3 DNA: TGTGCCAGCAGCGCCGACACGTCCAACACTGAAGCTTTCTTT
CDR3 protein: CASSADTSNTEAFF

J gene: TRBJ2-1
V gene: TRBV7-8
clone size: few
D gene: -
CDR3 DNA: TGTGCCAGCAGCTTACGGTCTCTTTACAATGAGCAGTTCTTC
CDR3 protein: CASSLRSLYNEQFF

J gene: TRBJ1-1
V gene: TRBV5-6
clone size: -
D gene: TRBD1
CDR3 DNA: TGTGCCAGCAGCCCATACAGGGGGCGGCACACTGAAGCTTTCTTT
CDR3 protein: CASSPYRGRHTEAFF

J gene: TRBJ2-5
V gene: TRBV9
clone size: -
D gene: TRBD2
CDR3 DNA: TGTGCCAGCAGCGTAGCGGGGGGGCCGTTAGAGACCCAGTACTTC
CDR3 protein: CASSVAGGPLETQYF

J gene: TRBJ2-1
V gene: TRBV19
clone size: -
D gene: -
CDR3 DNA: TGTGCCAGTAGTACCCCAGGAAATGAGCAGTTCTTC
CDR3 protein: CASSTPGNEQFF

J gene: TRBJ2-7
V gene: TRBV5-4
clone size: -
D gene: TRBD1
CDR3 DNA: TGTGCCAGCAGCCCCGGGACAGTGTCCTACGAGCAGTACTTC
CDR3 protein: CASSPGTVSYEQYF

J gene: TRBJ1-1
V gene: TRBV5-5
clone size: -
D gene: -
CDR3 DNA: TGTGCCAGCAGTTCCTCAAGGGGAAGGCCTGGGGCTTTCTTT
CDR3 protein: CASSSSRGRPGAFF

J gene: TRBJ1-5
V gene: TRBV11-2
clone size: -
D gene: TRBD1
CDR3 DNA: TGTGCCAGCAGCTGGGACAGGCAGAATCAGCCCCAGCATTTT
CDR3 protein: CASSWDRQNQPQHF

J gene: TRBJ2-2
V gene: TRBV7-3
clone size: -
D gene: TRBD2
CDR3 DNA: TGTGCCAGCAGCTTACCAGCGGGGGCCACCGGGGAGCTGTTTTTT
CDR3 protein: CASSLPAGATGELFF

J gene: TRBJ2-5
V gene: TRBV2
clone size: -
D gene: TRBD1
CDR3 DNA: TGTGCCAGCAGTGCATACGGGACAGGGCCAAGGGAGACCCAGTACTTC
CDR3 protein: CASSAYGTGPRETQYF

J gene: TRBJ2-1
V gene: TRBV2
clone size: -
D gene: -
CDR3 DNA: TGTGCCAGCAGGGCCCTCTGGGGGGATTACAATGAGCAGTTCTTC
CDR3 protein: CASRALWGDYNEQFF

J gene: TRBJ2-7
V gene: TRBV6-5
clone size: -
D gene: -
CDR3 DNA: TGTGCCAGCAGTTACTCTGCCAGGTCGCTCTACGAGCAGTACTTC
CDR3 protein: CASSYSARSLYEQYF

J gene: TRBJ2-7
V gene: TRBV5-6
clone size: -
D gene: -
CDR3 DNA: TGTGCCAGCAGCTTGTATGGGACATCCCCTTACGAGCAGTACTTC
CDR3 protein: CASSLYGTSPYEQYF

J gene: TRBJ2-5
V gene: TRBV5-1
clone size: -
D gene: TRBD2
CDR3 DNA: TGCGCCAGCAGCTCGGCCGGGACTATTGAAGAGACCCAGTACTTC
CDR3 protein: CASSSAGTIEETQYF

J gene: TRBJ2-2
V gene: TRBV29-1
clone size: -
D gene: TRBD1
CDR3 DNA: TGCAGCGCCTCTAGGGGGCCGAACACCGGGGAGCTGTTTTTT
CDR3 protein: CSASRGPNTGELFF

J gene: TRBJ1-1
V gene: TRBV19
clone size: -
D gene: -
CDR3 DNA: TGTGCCAGTAGCCGGGTGCGCACTGAAGCTTTCTTT
CDR3 protein: CASSRVRTEAFF

J gene: TRBJ2-1
V gene: TRBV19
clone size: -
D gene: TRBD1
CDR3 DNA: TGTGCCAGTAGTATACGCGGACAGGGGGCTGCGGGAGGATTCTACAATGAGCAGTTCTTC
CDR3 protein: CASSIRGQGAAGGFYNEQFF

J gene: TRBJ1-3
V gene: TRBV5-1
clone size: -
D gene: -
CDR3 DNA: TGCGCCAGCAGCTTGGGTCAGGGAAACACCATATATTTT
CDR3 protein: CASSLGQGNTIYF

J gene: TRBJ1-2
V gene: TRBV5-6
clone size: -
D gene: TRBD1
CDR3 DNA: TGTGCCAGCAGCTTTTTGGACAGGGCCCGCTATGGCTACACCTTC
CDR3 protein: CASSFLDRARYGYTF

J gene: TRBJ2-5
V gene: TRBV7-9
clone size: -
D gene: TRBD1
CDR3 DNA: TGTGCCAGCAGCTTAGCACGGGACAGCGGTTTGACCCAGTACTTC
CDR3 protein: CASSLARDSGLTQYF

J gene: TRBJ2-3
V gene: TRBV11-3
clone size: -
D gene: TRBD1
CDR3 DNA: TGTGCCAGCAGCCTCGGAGGTTTGGGACAGGGAAGGACAGATACGCAGTATTTT
CDR3 protein: CASSLGGLGQGRTDTQYF

J gene: TRBJ1-1
V gene: TRBV18
clone size: -
D gene: -
CDR3 DNA: TGTGCCAGCTCACCATCAGGGTCCACTGAAGCTTTCTTT
CDR3 protein: CASSPSGSTEAFF

J gene: TRBJ2-5
V gene: TRBV5-6
clone size: -
D gene: -
CDR3 DNA: TGTGCCAGCAGCTGGAGCGCTAAAGAGACCCAGTACTTC
CDR3 protein: CASSWSAKETQYF

J gene: TRBJ1-2
V gene: TRBV10-3
clone size: -
D gene: -
CDR3 DNA: TGTGCCATCAGTGAGTCGCGGGACGATGGCTACACCTTC
CDR3 protein: CAISESRDDGYTF

J gene: TRBJ1-5
V gene: TRBV6-5
clone size: -
D gene: -
CDR3 DNA: TGTGCCAGCAGTAAAGGGACTTTTGGCAATCAGCCCCAGCATTTT
CDR3 protein: CASSKGTFGNQPQHF

J gene: TRBJ1-1
V gene: TRBV7-6
clone size: -
D gene: -
CDR3 DNA: TGTGCCAGCAGCTTAGGTCAGGGGCGGGGGGACACTGAAGCTTTCTTT
CDR3 protein: CASSLGQGRGDTEAFF

J gene: TRBJ1-1
V gene: TRBV7-2
clone size: once
D gene: -
CDR3 DNA: TGTGCCAGCACCTCCCAGGGGAACACTGAAGCCTTCTTT
CDR3 protein: CASTSQGNTEAFF

J gene: TRBJ2-1
V gene: TRBV6-1
clone size: -
D gene: TRBD1
CDR3 DNA: TGTGCCAGCAAAATCCGGGACAGCCAAGGCAATGAGCAGTTCTTC
CDR3 protein: CASKIRDSQGNEQFF

J gene: TRBJ2-1
V gene: TRBV27
clone size: -
D gene: -
CDR3 DNA: TGTGCCAGCAGTTTATTTGGGGGGTTCAATGAGCAGTTCTTC
CDR3 protein: CASSLFGGFNEQFF

J gene: TRBJ2-2
V gene: TRBV15
clone size: -
D gene: TRBD1
CDR3 DNA: TGTGCCACGGGTGCCGGGACAGCGACCTCAAAATTCACCGGGGAGCTGTTTTTT
CDR3 protein: CATGAGTATSKFTGELFF